Listed below are T cell receptor beta chains from one sample, sequenced in a study of T-cell memory formation after mild COVID-19. TCRdb processed the 5' RACE reads anew with MiXCR; each CDR3 protein has one entry. There are under 300,000 distinct CDR3 sequences in the sample; about 17% occur only once, and around 3.7% lies in the top ten. The sequenced material came from PBMCs or a T cell subset sorted from them (not recorded which). These receptors originate from a man aged 18 to 29 who had mild COVID-19 (a few samples of this study predate the infection). Cell type and time point are not known. The CDR3 runs from the conserved cysteine through the conserved F or W.

V gene: TRBV7-2
J gene: TRBJ2-3
CDR3 protein: CASTPPGTARTDTQYF

V gene: TRBV7-2
J gene: TRBJ2-1
CDR3 protein: CASNPSGGDTEQFF

V gene: TRBV5-1
J gene: TRBJ2-5
CDR3 protein: CASSPEAGSQYF

V gene: TRBV12-3/TRBV12-4
J gene: TRBJ1-1
CDR3 protein: CASSPGQGARTEAFF

V gene: TRBV5-5
J gene: TRBJ2-5
CDR3 protein: CASSLEGLQETQYF

V gene: TRBV5-1
J gene: TRBJ2-5
CDR3 protein: CASSLALRGGGGETQYF

V gene: TRBV5-6
J gene: TRBJ2-5
CDR3 protein: CASSFGAMWETQYF

V gene: TRBV4-3
J gene: TRBJ2-2
CDR3 protein: CASSQAGRGGRSGELFF

V gene: TRBV20-1
J gene: TRBJ2-5
CDR3 protein: CSASRDSQETQYF

V gene: TRBV5-8
J gene: TRBJ2-3
CDR3 protein: CASTYGELGDTQYF

V gene: TRBV11-2
J gene: TRBJ2-7
CDR3 protein: CASSFDPYEQYF

V gene: TRBV5-1
J gene: TRBJ2-3
CDR3 protein: CASSLWGWEVGTDTQYF

V gene: TRBV11-3
J gene: TRBJ2-1
CDR3 protein: CASSLKAGTGAHEQFF

V gene: TRBV20-1
J gene: TRBJ1-6
CDR3 protein: CSAKIQGWDSPLHF

V gene: TRBV5-1
J gene: TRBJ2-2
CDR3 protein: CASRETDTGELFF

V gene: TRBV10-3
J gene: TRBJ1-2
CDR3 protein: CAISDDTFRDSNYGYTF

V gene: TRBV29-1
J gene: TRBJ1-2
CDR3 protein: CSVEPAGPAYGYTF

V gene: TRBV7-9
J gene: TRBJ1-1
CDR3 protein: CASSPDANTEAFF

V gene: TRBV7-6
J gene: TRBJ2-7
CDR3 protein: CASSSAFKRPYEQYF

V gene: TRBV5-1
J gene: TRBJ1-2
CDR3 protein: CASTNEAGGMRGYTF

V gene: TRBV29-1
J gene: TRBJ1-2
CDR3 protein: CSVVWKDSNYGYTF

V gene: TRBV2
J gene: TRBJ1-4
CDR3 protein: CASLSQGFVNEKLFF

V gene: TRBV7-2
J gene: TRBJ1-2
CDR3 protein: CASSPEGAYGYTF

V gene: TRBV25-1
J gene: TRBJ1-5
CDR3 protein: CASIIYPGGSQPQHF

V gene: TRBV9
J gene: TRBJ2-1
CDR3 protein: CASSPRDRVYEQFF

V gene: TRBV12-3/TRBV12-4
J gene: TRBJ2-5
CDR3 protein: CASSLVISPGYQETQYF

V gene: TRBV20-1
J gene: TRBJ2-1
CDR3 protein: CSARSLRGVRQFF

V gene: TRBV9
J gene: TRBJ2-7
CDR3 protein: CASSVELASHYEQYF

V gene: TRBV7-9
J gene: TRBJ1-1
CDR3 protein: CASSFGGASAEAFF

V gene: TRBV5-4
J gene: TRBJ2-3
CDR3 protein: CASSLAAATATDTQYF

V gene: TRBV29-1
J gene: TRBJ1-1
CDR3 protein: CSVEDDLRGTEAFF

V gene: TRBV10-3
J gene: TRBJ2-1
CDR3 protein: CAITTSGGSSYNEQFF

V gene: TRBV18
J gene: TRBJ2-5
CDR3 protein: CASSPPFQRGGVEQETQYF

V gene: TRBV25-1
J gene: TRBJ1-1
CDR3 protein: CASSPWPGTNTEAFF

V gene: TRBV7-2
J gene: TRBJ2-3
CDR3 protein: CASRQGGWDTQYF

V gene: TRBV28
J gene: TRBJ1-2
CDR3 protein: CASSRPDMNYGYTF

V gene: TRBV7-9
J gene: TRBJ2-3
CDR3 protein: CASSSVSGTDTQYF

V gene: TRBV7-9
J gene: TRBJ1-2
CDR3 protein: CASSLQGDHYGYTF

V gene: TRBV28
J gene: TRBJ2-3
CDR3 protein: CASSIGSQGDTQYF

V gene: TRBV15
J gene: TRBJ1-6
CDR3 protein: CATSRLGYSPLHF

V gene: TRBV5-1
J gene: TRBJ1-3
CDR3 protein: CASSFGRISGNTIYF

V gene: TRBV5-6
J gene: TRBJ1-6
CDR3 protein: CASSLVTGGKWSPLHF

V gene: TRBV7-9
J gene: TRBJ2-3
CDR3 protein: CASSLLGTSASDTQYF

V gene: TRBV4-1
J gene: TRBJ2-5
CDR3 protein: CASSQEGWSPWGTQYF

V gene: TRBV2
J gene: TRBJ1-2
CDR3 protein: CASSDRGGGGYTF

V gene: TRBV15
J gene: TRBJ2-3
CDR3 protein: CATSRDPGPDTQYF

V gene: TRBV7-2
J gene: TRBJ2-7
CDR3 protein: CASSEQGAGPYEQYF

V gene: TRBV7-9
J gene: TRBJ2-6
CDR3 protein: CASSLVHDGSGANVLTF

V gene: TRBV29-1
J gene: TRBJ2-7
CDR3 protein: CSVGPDNSYEQYF

V gene: TRBV5-1
J gene: TRBJ1-2
CDR3 protein: CASSLARGTDYGYTF

V gene: TRBV7-9
J gene: TRBJ2-7
CDR3 protein: CASSLGHSIYEQYF

V gene: TRBV12-3/TRBV12-4
J gene: TRBJ2-2
CDR3 protein: CASSGQANTGELFF

V gene: TRBV20-1
J gene: TRBJ2-1
CDR3 protein: CSAPVPGQGTHNEQFF

V gene: TRBV5-1
J gene: TRBJ2-2
CDR3 protein: CASSPVAPGQGGTGELFF